A single sample gave rise to the 30 T cell receptor beta chains below, sequenced in a study of T cell responses to AZD1222 COVID-19 vaccine. Sequencing used immunoSEQ multiplex PCR; TCRdb keeps in-frame clones, though not all of them. The sample lists tens of thousands of clones; more than 85% were seen once. Sequencing used peripheral blood, obtained on day 0 of AZD1222 vaccination. The receptors here all came from an adult in good health.

The genes are TRBV5-6 and TRBJ1-6; TRBD1 matches at 7 bases. V gave up 1 base and J gave up 6 bases; unmatched junction bases: 4. Germline CDR1 reads SGHDT; CDR2 reads YYEEEE. This CDR3 is 15 amino acids long. DNA of the CDR3: TGTGCCAGCAGCTTGCCCGGGACAGCTAATTCACCCCTCCACTTT. Translated, it gives CASSLPGTANSPLHF. Using reference TRBV5-6 and TRBJ1-6 for the parts outside the CDR3, the full variable domain is DAGVTQSPTHLIKTRGQQVTLRCSPKSGHDTVSWYQQALGQGPQFIFQYYEEEERQRGNFPDRFSGHQFPNYSSELNVNALLLGDSALYLCASSLPGTANSPLHFGNGTRLTVT.

This chain links TRBV30 with TRBJ2-1, with no clear D. This CDR3 is built from 11 residues. Trimming left V 2 bases short and J 7 bases short, with 6 bases between. The germline V gene encodes CDR1 GTSNPN and CDR2 SVGIG (reference sequence). The CDR3 reads CAWSSSNEQFF. DNA for the CDR3: TGTGCCTGGAGTTCAAGTAATGAGCAGTTCTTC.

The V gene is TRBV3-1 (or the pseudogene TRBV3-2), the J gene TRBJ2-1, with D perhaps matching TRBD1 (6 bases). The CDR3 is 15 amino acids. Germline values: CDR1 LGHDT, CDR2 YNNKEL (reference sequence). The V gene lost 4 bases and the J gene lost 2 bases, with 12 bases spanning the gap. CDR3 bases: TGTGCCAGCAGCCTCCGGGACACCCCCTACAATGAGCAGTTCTTC. Amino acid sequence: CASSLRDTPYNEQFF.

The chain carries TRBV6-5 and TRBJ1-2; D gene ambiguous. V lost 0 bases and J 5 bases, leaving 10 bases between the germline ends. CDR3 length equals 14 residues. Germline V lookup: CDR1 MNHEY, CDR2 SVGAGI. The CDR3 DNA is TGTGCCAGCAGTTACTCTGGTGGGCAGTATGGCTACACCTTC. It translates to CASSYSGGQYGYTF.

V is TRBV7-6 and J is TRBJ1-4; 10 bases are shared with TRBD1. J was trimmed by 7 bases and V by 5 bases; bases with no gene match: 4. The CDR3 sequence is 14 residues long. Per the germline V gene, CDR1 is SGHVS and CDR2 is FNYEAQ. The CDR3 coding sequence is TGTGCCAGCAGCGCTGGGACAGGGGCTGAAAAACTGTTTTTT. It specifies CASSAGTGAEKLFF.

CDR3 in amino acids: CASSSTGDPYGYTF. The CDR3, as DNA: TGCGCCAGCAGCTCGACAGGGGATCCCTATGGCTACACCTTC. The chain recombines TRBV5-1 with TRBJ1-2; 8 nucleotides match TRBD1. In germline, CDR1 is SGHRS, CDR2 YFSETQ. The CDR3 is 14 residues long. Trimming removed 3 bases from V and 4 bases from J; junction bases left unmatched: 5. The whole variable domain, remainder taken from reference TRBV5-1 and TRBJ1-2, is KAGVTQTPRYLIKTRGQQVTLSCSPISGHRSVSWYQQTPGQGLQFLFEYFSETQRNKGNFPGRFSGRQFSNSRSEMNVSTLELGDSALYLCASSSTGDPYGYTFGSGTRLTVV.

The chain uses TRBV5-1 and TRBJ1-1; D remains unclear. V was shortened by 1 base and J by 5 bases, with 6 bases between the two germline ends. The CDR3 sequence is 12 residues long. Germline loops: CDR1 SGHRS, CDR2 YFSETQ. The CDR3 protein is CASSLTETEAFF. CDR3 coding DNA: TGCGCCAGCAGCTTGACGGAGACTGAAGCTTTCTTT.

The chain has TRBV7-9 and TRBJ1-2, with 8 positions matching TRBD1. CDR1 is SEHNR and CDR2 is FQNEAQ in the germline V gene (reference sequence). V trimming: 6 bases; J trimming: 1 base; junction bases outside the gene matches: 10. The CDR3 sequence is 16 residues long. CDR3 residues: CASRPTGGWGNYGYTF. As DNA, the CDR3 is TGTGCCAGCAGGCCAACAGGGGGATGGGGTAACTATGGCTACACCTTC.

The rearrangement links TRBV2 to TRBJ1-1; D remains unclear. Per germline, CDR1 SNHLY and CDR2 FYNNEI. With 7 bases removed from V and 0 bases from J, the gap between germline ends came to 6 bases. The CDR3 contains 12 residues. The CDR3 sequence: CASTDLNTEAFF. In DNA, the CDR3 is TGTGCCAGCACGGACTTGAACACTGAAGCTTTCTTT.

The chain recombines TRBV2 with TRBJ2-5; 9 nucleotides agree with TRBD1. Germline V gene data show CDR1 as SNHLY and CDR2 as FYNNEI. This CDR3 is 14 amino acids long. The trim removed 6 bases at V and 4 bases at J, leaving 6 bases unmatched. CDR3 loop: CASSVPTGGETQYF. The CDR3 DNA reads as TGTGCCAGCAGCGTCCCGACAGGGGGAGAGACCCAGTACTTC.

The chain is built from TRBV5-1 and TRBJ2-3; possibly TRBD2 for D (5 bases). Germline CDR1 is SGHRS and CDR2 is YFSETQ. This CDR3 region has 16 residues. V lost 2 bases, J lost 1 base, and 14 bases lay in between. This CDR3 is CASSFASPTRTDTQYF. The CDR3 region has the DNA TGCGCCAGCAGCTTTGCTAGCCCGACCCGCACAGATACGCAGTATTTT.

The chain combines TRBV28 with TRBJ1-5; 7 bases are a match to TRBD1. This CDR3 has 14 amino acids. The germline CDR1 and CDR2 sequences are MDHEN and SYDVKM. J gave up 4 bases and V 4 bases, and 4 bases lay outside the gene matches. CDR3: CASSSTGYNQPQHF. CDR3 nucleotide sequence: TGTGCCAGCAGTTCGACAGGGTATAATCAGCCCCAGCATTTT. Using reference TRBV28 and TRBJ1-5 for the parts outside the CDR3, the full variable domain is DVKVTQSSRYLVKRTGEKVFLECVQDMDHENMFWYRQDPGLGLRLIYFSYDVKMKEKGDIPEGYSVSREKKERFSLILESASTNQTSMYLCASSSTGYNQPQHFGDGTRLSIL.

The rearrangement uses TRBV2 and TRBJ2-6, with D possibly being TRBD2 (6 bases). Germline CDR1 is SNHLY and CDR2 is FYNNEI. CDR3 length: 17 amino acids. V lost 6 bases and J lost 2, with 17 bases in between. DNA for the CDR3: TGTGCCAGCAGGAGAGGCGGGCCGGGGGCTGGGGCCAACGTCCTGACTTTC. Translation: CASRRGGPGAGANVLTF.

The chain joins TRBV29-1 to TRBJ1-2, with 8 bases identical to TRBD1. V shed 6 bases and J 4 bases; nucleotides not matched to a gene: 10. In germline, CDR1 is SQVTM, CDR2 ANQGSEA. CDR3 length: 14 residues. The CDR3 DNA follows: TGCAGCGTAACAGGGGGATCTCTCCTCTATGGCTACACCTTC. It encodes CSVTGGSLLYGYTF.

The chain has TRBV15 and TRBJ1-5; tentatively, D is TRBD1 (6 bases). Germline assignment: CDR1 LNHNV and CDR2 YYDKDF (reference sequence). V was pared by 9 bases and J by 2 bases, with 17 bases between. This CDR3 contains 15 residues. The CDR3 DNA reads as TGTGCCACGGGAGTAGAGGGACATCGCAATCAGCCCCAGCATTTT. The encoded protein is CATGVEGHRNQPQHF. Full variable domain (outside the CDR3, taken from reference TRBV15 and TRBJ1-5): DAMVIQNPRYQVTQFGKPVTLSCSQTLNHNVMYWYQQKSSQAPKLLFHYYDKDFNNEADTPDNFQSRRPNTSFCFLDIRSPGLGDTAMYLCATGVEGHRNQPQHFGDGTRLSIL.

The chain has TRBV19 and TRBJ2-5; TRBD2 matches at 8 bases. The germline V gene encodes CDR1 LNHDA and CDR2 SQIVND (reference sequence). The CDR3 runs to 16 residues. V trimming: 3 bases; J trimming: 1 base; junction bases outside the gene matches: 7. CDR3 loop: CASSIFGGGGQETQYF. As DNA, the CDR3 is TGTGCCAGTAGTATTTTCGGGGGGGGCGGCCAAGAGACCCAGTACTTC.

The gene calls are TRBV19 and TRBJ2-3; possibly TRBD1 for D (5 bases). Germline V gives CDR1 LNHDA, CDR2 SQIVND (reference sequence). The CDR3 sequence is 15 residues long. V was trimmed by 3 bases and J by 1 base, leaving 11 bases between them. The CDR3 loop is CASSMRTIGTDTQYF. In DNA form, the CDR3 reads TGTGCCAGTAGTATGAGGACAATCGGCACAGATACGCAGTATTTT.

V is TRBV3-1 (or the pseudogene TRBV3-2) and J is TRBJ1-2, with D possibly being TRBD1 (5 bases). Germline lookup yields CDR1 LGHDT and CDR2 YNNKEL (reference sequence). The length of the CDR3 is 15 residues. V lost 4 bases to trimming and J lost 4 bases, with 16 bases between them. CDR3: CASSPQPGEAYGYTF. In DNA, the CDR3 is TGTGCCAGCAGCCCCCAACCGGGGGAAGCCTATGGCTACACCTTC.

In its sample, this clone was seen once. The chain is built from TRBV19 and TRBJ2-3; D gene uncertain. V was trimmed by 3 bases and J by 2 bases, leaving 9 bases between them. The germline CDR1 and CDR2 sequences are LNHDA and SQIVND (reference sequence). This CDR3 comprises 14 residues. This CDR3 is CASSIWGFTDTQYF. CDR3 DNA: TGTGCCAGTAGTATCTGGGGATTCACAGATACGCAGTATTTT.

This chain uses TRBV30 with TRBJ2-2, with D hard to call. The CDR3 loop spans 14 amino acids. Trimming took off 3 bases at V and 1 base at J, with 9 bases between the two ends. The germline gives CDR1 GTSNPN, CDR2 SVGIG (reference sequence). This CDR3 is CAWSVDLNTGELFF. The CDR3 DNA follows: TGTGCCTGGAGCGTGGACCTGAACACCGGGGAGCTGTTTTTT.

The CDR3 DNA is TGTGCCAGCAACCTAGAAGGCCGTAGGGGGGGCTATGGCTACACCTTC. Residues: CASNLEGRRGGYGYTF. The genes are TRBV11-2 and TRBJ1-2; D possibly corresponds to TRBD1 (6 bases). Deletions cut 7 bases from V and 4 bases from J, with 22 bases between. Looked up from germline, CDR1 is SGHAT and CDR2 is FQNNGV. The CDR3 spans 16 residues.

This rearrangement joins TRBV6-1 to TRBJ1-4; no reliable D call. The CDR3 is 13 residues long. V lost 1 base to trimming and J lost 8 bases, with 8 bases between them. From germline, CDR1 is MNHNS and CDR2 SASEGT. The CDR3 protein is CASSEGFREKLFF. In DNA form, the CDR3 reads TGTGCCAGCAGTGAAGGATTCAGGGAAAAACTGTTTTTT.

The chain carries TRBV15 and TRBJ1-2; 10 bases are shared with TRBD1. The CDR3 extends over 16 amino acids. Germline-derived CDR1 and CDR2 are LNHNV and YYDKDF (reference sequence). With V trimmed by 1 base and J by 2 bases, 4 bases remained unmatched. CDR3 in amino acids: CATSRVGTGVNYGYTF. DNA for the CDR3: TGTGCCACCAGCAGAGTGGGGACAGGGGTAAACTATGGCTACACCTTC.

The chain is built from TRBV5-8 and TRBJ1-5; D remains unclear. Per germline, CDR1 SGHTS and CDR2 YDEGEE. Trimming pared 0 bases from V and 2 bases from J, leaving 9 bases between. This CDR3 spans 15 amino acids. DNA for the CDR3: TGTGCCAGCAGCTTGGTTTGGCCGGGCAATCAGCCCCAGCATTTT. This translates into CASSLVWPGNQPQHF.

The chain uses TRBV6-2 or TRBV6-3 and TRBJ2-3, with TRBD2 matching 9 bases. Unmatched junction bases numbered 4, after V lost 6 bases and J lost 0 bases. CDR1 and CDR2 from the germline V gene are MNHEY and SVGEGT. This CDR3 is built from 15 residues. CDR3 nucleotide sequence: TGTGCCAGCAGCCATCTAGCGGGGAGCACAGATACGCAGTATTTT. It is translated as CASSHLAGSTDTQYF.

The rearrangement joins TRBV7-8 to TRBJ1-3, with unresolved D. Trimming removed 10 bases from V and 4 bases from J, with 14 bases in between. The V gene's germline CDR1 is SGHVS and CDR2 FQNEAQ. The CDR3 is made up of 13 amino acids. The CDR3 loop is CATLLAGGNTIYF. The CDR3, as DNA: TGTGCCACCCTGTTGGCTGGGGGAAACACCATATATTTT.

This clone occurred once. V gene TRBV7-2 combines with J gene TRBJ1-4, with unresolved D. Trimming took 5 bases from V and 8 from J, leaving 9 bases between them. CDR3 length: 12 amino acids. Germline-derived CDR1 and CDR2 are SGHTA and FQGNSA. For the CDR3, the DNA is TGTGCCAGCAGCAAAGGAGGGGAAAAACTGTTTTTT. As protein: CASSKGGEKLFF.

In nucleotides, the CDR3 is TGTGCCTGGAGCCTGATCGGGGGCACCAATCAGCCCCAGCATTTT. Translation: CAWSLIGGTNQPQHF. The chain is built from TRBV30 and TRBJ1-5; a possible D gene is TRBD1 (6 bases). Germline V lookup: CDR1 GTSNPN, CDR2 SVGIG (reference sequence). CDR3 length: 15 amino acids. V was clipped by 3 bases and J by 3 bases, with 15 bases between them.

V gene TRBV7-9 combines with J gene TRBJ1-4, with a tentative D call TRBD1 (6 bases). Per germline, CDR1 SEHNR and CDR2 FQNEAQ (reference sequence). The CDR3 is 16 residues long. Trimming cost V 0 bases and J 5 bases, with 13 bases left between them. This CDR3 is CASSLALGGGNEKLFF. For the CDR3, the DNA is TGTGCCAGCAGCTTAGCGCTCGGGGGCGGGAATGAAAAACTGTTTTTT.

The rearrangement links TRBV20-1 to TRBJ1-1; D may be TRBD1 (5 bases). Trimming cost V 6 bases and J 0 bases, with 11 bases left between them. The CDR3 is 13 amino acids. CDR1 DFQATT and CDR2 SNEGSKA come from the germline V gene (reference sequence). The CDR3 is CSASTGLNTEAFF. CDR3 in DNA: TGCAGTGCCAGTACGGGACTGAACACTGAAGCTTTCTTT.